The source of this TCR beta chain is a study of T cell changes during pregnancy in multiple sclerosis. Assay: immunoSEQ multiplex PCR; the TCRdb copy retains only in-frame clones and omits some. This table has about 70,000 clones, 85% to 95% appearing once. As to this clone: Mismatch with germline at one junction end may stem from a read error.

The TCR was taken from a female donor in good health, enrolled as a control in a pregnancy study. This material consisted of CD8+ T cells from peripheral blood mononuclear cells, taken in the third trimester of pregnancy.

The CDR3 sequence: CVWNGAGGSNQPQHF. CDR3 DNA: TGTGTCTGGAACGGGGCAGGAGGGAGCAATCAGCCCCAGCATTTT. The genes are TRBV30 and TRBJ1-5; a possible D gene is TRBD1 (5 bases). Germline loops: CDR1 GTSNPN, CDR2 SVGIG (reference sequence). This CDR3 has 15 amino acids.